This is a list of T cell receptor beta chains from one sample in a study of T cells in Graves' hyperthyroidism and ophthalmopathy. MiXCR, run by TCRdb on the multiplex PCR reads, gives a single entry per CDR3 protein. There are roughly 740,000 distinct CDR3 sequences in the sample; 16% occur only once, and around 7.7% lies in the top ten. The sample comprised blood. The source is a man aged 18 to 35 with Graves' hyperthyroidism. CDR3s include the opening cysteine and the closing phenylalanine or tryptophan. Each record gives: D gene, J gene, clone size, V gene, CDR3 protein, CDR3 DNA. D genes are given only for firm matches. Clone size is given for some rows only: seen once, a few or many times, or a class if the clone is expanded.

d_gene: TRBD1; j_gene: TRBJ2-6; abundance: -; v_gene: TRBV30; CDR3aa: CAWSVLGQSSGANVLTF; CDR3nt: TGTGCCTGGAGTGTACTGGGACAGAGCTCTGGGGCCAACGTCCTGACTTTC
d_gene: TRBD2; j_gene: TRBJ2-7; abundance: many; v_gene: TRBV18; CDR3aa: CASSPQPGRAYEQYF; CDR3nt: TGTGCCAGCTCACCCCAGCCAGGGAGGGCCTACGAGCAGTACTTC
d_gene: TRBD1; j_gene: TRBJ1-2; abundance: many; v_gene: TRBV6-5; CDR3aa: CASSYSGTGDGGYTF; CDR3nt: TGTGCCAGCAGTTACTCGGGGACAGGGGATGGTGGCTACACCTTC
d_gene: -; j_gene: TRBJ1-1; abundance: many; v_gene: TRBV5-1; CDR3aa: CASSLDTITAEAFF; CDR3nt: TGCGCCAGCAGCTTGGACACAATTACGGCTGAAGCTTTCTTT
d_gene: TRBD1; j_gene: TRBJ1-3; abundance: -; v_gene: TRBV19; CDR3aa: CASSIRGQGGDPNTIYF; CDR3nt: TGTGCCAGTAGTATAAGGGGACAGGGAGGAGACCCAAACACCATATATTTT
d_gene: TRBD1; j_gene: TRBJ1-5; abundance: -; v_gene: TRBV14; CDR3aa: CASSQRLRTGLYSNQPQHF; CDR3nt: TGTGCCAGCAGCCAACGGTTAAGGACAGGGCTATATAGCAATCAGCCCCAGCATTTT
d_gene: -; j_gene: TRBJ2-1; abundance: -; v_gene: TRBV30; CDR3aa: CAWSVRLGAGTPYEQFF; CDR3nt: TGTGCCTGGAGTGTTAGGCTGGGGGCGGGCACCCCATATGAGCAGTTCTTC
d_gene: -; j_gene: TRBJ2-2; abundance: few; v_gene: TRBV11-3; CDR3aa: CAIQKGTANTGELFF; CDR3nt: TGTGCCATCCAGAAAGGGACGGCGAACACCGGGGAGCTGTTTTTT
d_gene: TRBD1; j_gene: TRBJ2-5; abundance: many; v_gene: TRBV7-9; CDR3aa: CASSSIRGQGETQYF; CDR3nt: TGTGCCAGCAGCTCCATACGGGGACAGGGAGAGACCCAGTACTTC
d_gene: TRBD2; j_gene: TRBJ2-1; abundance: few; v_gene: TRBV20-1; CDR3aa: CSAHDGLAGGSWSKEQFF; CDR3nt: TGCAGTGCTCACGACGGACTAGCGGGAGGGAGCTGGAGCAAGGAGCAGTTCTTC
d_gene: -; j_gene: TRBJ2-1; abundance: many; v_gene: TRBV27; CDR3aa: CASVPLGLSSYNEQFF; CDR3nt: TGTGCCAGCGTCCCCCTCGGCCTCTCCTCCTACAATGAGCAGTTCTTC
d_gene: TRBD1; j_gene: TRBJ1-1; abundance: -; v_gene: TRBV6-2/TRBV6-3; CDR3aa: CASSYLITGVMNTEAFF; CDR3nt: TGTGCCAGCAGTTACTTGATTACAGGGGTCATGAACACTGAAGCTTTCTTT
d_gene: -; j_gene: TRBJ2-7; abundance: many; v_gene: TRBV6-1; CDR3aa: CASTSSFREQYF; CDR3nt: TGTGCCAGCACCTCTTCGTTTCGGGAGCAGTACTTC
d_gene: -; j_gene: TRBJ1-5; abundance: many; v_gene: TRBV6-1; CDR3aa: CASSERSVNQPQHF; CDR3nt: TGTGCCAGCAGTGAAAGGTCTGTCAATCAGCCCCAGCATTTT
d_gene: -; j_gene: TRBJ1-2; abundance: -; v_gene: TRBV2; CDR3aa: CASSLGDRVRVTF; CDR3nt: TGTGCCAGCAGCTTAGGGGACCGGGTCAGGGTCACCTTC
d_gene: TRBD2; j_gene: TRBJ2-1; abundance: few; v_gene: TRBV20-1; CDR3aa: CSASVPSGRPYNEQFF; CDR3nt: TGCAGTGCTAGCGTGCCTAGCGGGAGACCCTACAATGAGCAGTTCTTC
d_gene: TRBD1; j_gene: TRBJ1-2; abundance: many; v_gene: TRBV28; CDR3aa: CASSPLGQGNYGYTF; CDR3nt: TGTGCCAGCAGTCCCTTGGGACAGGGGAACTATGGCTACACCTTC
d_gene: TRBD1; j_gene: TRBJ2-1; abundance: many; v_gene: TRBV30; CDR3aa: CAWSTDRARYNEQFF; CDR3nt: TGTGCCTGGAGTACGGACAGGGCGAGATACAATGAGCAGTTCTTC
d_gene: TRBD2; j_gene: TRBJ2-3; abundance: -; v_gene: TRBV11-2; CDR3aa: CASSRRLAGGPGDTQYF; CDR3nt: TGTGCCAGCAGCCGCCGACTAGCGGGAGGGCCGGGGGATACGCAGTATTTT
d_gene: -; j_gene: TRBJ1-5; abundance: many; v_gene: TRBV2; CDR3aa: CASSEGRIGFSNQPQHF; CDR3nt: TGTGCCAGCAGTGAGGGACGGATAGGGTTTAGCAATCAGCCCCAGCATTTT
d_gene: -; j_gene: TRBJ2-7; abundance: -; v_gene: TRBV5-6; CDR3aa: CASSLSMTSTYEQYF; CDR3nt: TGTGCCAGCAGCTTAAGTATGACTTCAACCTACGAGCAGTACTTC
d_gene: -; j_gene: TRBJ2-7; abundance: few; v_gene: TRBV20-1; CDR3aa: CSARDFHSSEQYF; CDR3nt: TGCAGTGCTCGGGACTTCCACTCGAGCGAGCAGTACTTC
d_gene: TRBD1; j_gene: TRBJ2-7; abundance: few; v_gene: TRBV11-3; CDR3aa: CASSLPGQFLGEQYF; CDR3nt: TGTGCCAGCAGCTTACCGGGACAGTTTTTGGGGGAGCAGTACTTC
d_gene: -; j_gene: TRBJ2-7; abundance: many; v_gene: TRBV5-1; CDR3aa: CASSPDTYEQYF; CDR3nt: TGTGCCAGCAGTCCCGATACATACGAGCAGTACTTC
d_gene: TRBD1; j_gene: TRBJ2-3; abundance: -; v_gene: TRBV4-2; CDR3aa: CASSHDRGRDTQYF; CDR3nt: TGTGCCAGCAGCCATGACAGGGGTAGAGATACGCAGTATTTT
d_gene: TRBD1; j_gene: TRBJ2-1; abundance: many; v_gene: TRBV18; CDR3aa: CASSPGTGFNEQFF; CDR3nt: TGTGCCAGCTCACCAGGGACAGGGTTCAATGAGCAGTTCTTC
d_gene: -; j_gene: TRBJ1-1; abundance: many; v_gene: TRBV7-2; CDR3aa: CASSLRGGPEAFF; CDR3nt: TGTGCCAGCAGCTTAAGGGGCGGGCCCGAAGCTTTCTTT
d_gene: TRBD1; j_gene: TRBJ2-3; abundance: -; v_gene: TRBV6-1; CDR3aa: CASSSPGTGGSDTQYF; CDR3nt: TGTGCCAGCAGTTCCCCCGGGACAGGGGGCTCGGATACGCAGTATTTT
d_gene: -; j_gene: TRBJ2-1; abundance: many; v_gene: TRBV12-3/TRBV12-4; CDR3aa: CASSPNMIRDNEQFF; CDR3nt: TGTGCCAGCAGCCCCAACATGATTCGGGACAATGAGCAGTTCTTC
d_gene: TRBD2; j_gene: TRBJ2-1; abundance: -; v_gene: TRBV9; CDR3aa: CASSAADQGWEGQFF; CDR3nt: TGTGCCAGCAGCGCAGCCGACCAGGGCTGGGAGGGGCAGTTCTTC
d_gene: TRBD2; j_gene: TRBJ2-1; abundance: many; v_gene: TRBV28; CDR3aa: CASSLDTRLAGANEQFF; CDR3nt: TGTGCCAGCAGTTTAGATACGCGGCTAGCGGGAGCCAATGAGCAGTTCTTC
d_gene: -; j_gene: TRBJ2-2; abundance: many; v_gene: TRBV10-2; CDR3aa: CASSDGGHWTGELFF; CDR3nt: TGCGCCAGCAGTGACGGAGGACACTGGACCGGGGAGCTGTTTTTT
d_gene: -; j_gene: TRBJ2-5; abundance: few; v_gene: TRBV27; CDR3aa: CASGATQETQYF; CDR3nt: TGTGCCAGCGGTGCGACGCAAGAGACCCAGTACTTC
d_gene: TRBD1; j_gene: TRBJ1-2; abundance: many; v_gene: TRBV18; CDR3aa: CASSPRTGAEGYTF; CDR3nt: TGTGCCAGCTCACCGAGAACAGGGGCTGAAGGCTACACCTTC
d_gene: -; j_gene: TRBJ2-5; abundance: many; v_gene: TRBV20-1; CDR3aa: CSAGGGQAELKETQYF; CDR3nt: TGCAGTGCTGGGGGAGGCCAGGCCGAATTGAAAGAGACCCAGTACTTC
d_gene: TRBD1; j_gene: TRBJ2-7; abundance: -; v_gene: TRBV5-1; CDR3aa: CASSLRGQGDHYEQYF; CDR3nt: TGCGCCAGCAGCCTTCGTGGACAGGGCGATCACTACGAGCAGTACTTC
d_gene: -; j_gene: TRBJ2-2; abundance: -; v_gene: TRBV3-2; CDR3aa: CASSQDLPRAGGKRTGELFF; CDR3nt: TGTGCCAGCAGCCAAGATCTCCCCAGAGCGGGAGGGAAAAGGACCGGGGAGCTGTTTTTT
d_gene: TRBD2; j_gene: TRBJ2-3; abundance: few; v_gene: TRBV28; CDR3aa: CASSRFGTSATDTQYF; CDR3nt: TGTGCCAGCAGTAGATTCGGGACTAGCGCCACAGATACGCAGTATTTT
d_gene: TRBD2; j_gene: TRBJ2-3; abundance: few; v_gene: TRBV25-1; CDR3aa: CASGGTSGRALSTDTQYF; CDR3nt: TGTGCCAGCGGGGGGACTAGCGGGAGGGCTCTGAGCACAGATACGCAGTATTTT
d_gene: TRBD1; j_gene: TRBJ2-2; abundance: -; v_gene: TRBV11-2; CDR3aa: CASSRRGLTGELFF; CDR3nt: TGTGCCAGCAGTCGAAGGGGGCTCACCGGGGAGCTGTTTTTT
d_gene: -; j_gene: TRBJ2-5; abundance: few; v_gene: TRBV29-1; CDR3aa: CSASKETQYF; CDR3nt: TGCAGCGCCTCGAAAGAGACCCAGTACTTC
d_gene: -; j_gene: TRBJ2-1; abundance: many; v_gene: TRBV2; CDR3aa: CASIQAGGTYNEQFF; CDR3nt: TGTGCCAGCATCCAAGCCGGGGGCACCTACAATGAGCAGTTCTTC
d_gene: -; j_gene: TRBJ1-1; abundance: many; v_gene: TRBV4-1; CDR3aa: CASRGHYTEAFF; CDR3nt: TGCGCCAGCAGGGGACACTACACTGAAGCTTTCTTT
d_gene: -; j_gene: TRBJ2-3; abundance: many; v_gene: TRBV6-5; CDR3aa: CASSYAWGTGDTQYF; CDR3nt: TGTGCCAGCAGTTACGCCTGGGGGACGGGAGATACGCAGTATTTT
d_gene: -; j_gene: TRBJ2-3; abundance: few; v_gene: TRBV7-3; CDR3aa: CASSFRGFSTDTQYF; CDR3nt: TGTGCCAGCAGCTTCCGGGGCTTTAGCACAGATACGCAGTATTTT
d_gene: -; j_gene: TRBJ2-1; abundance: -; v_gene: TRBV28; CDR3aa: CASSPRRAYNEQFF; CDR3nt: TGTGCCAGCAGCCCACGGAGGGCCTACAATGAGCAGTTCTTC
d_gene: TRBD2; j_gene: TRBJ2-5; abundance: -; v_gene: TRBV12-3/TRBV12-4; CDR3aa: CASSPIGLAGVKTQYF; CDR3nt: TGTGCCAGCAGTCCTATTGGACTAGCGGGAGTAAAGACCCAGTACTTC
d_gene: TRBD2; j_gene: TRBJ2-1; abundance: -; v_gene: TRBV4-1; CDR3aa: CASSQVSLAGREQFF; CDR3nt: TGCGCCAGCAGCCAAGTCTCACTAGCGGGACGTGAGCAGTTCTTC
d_gene: -; j_gene: TRBJ2-7; abundance: many; v_gene: TRBV30; CDR3aa: CAASERLPYGEQYF; CDR3nt: TGTGCCGCGTCGGAGAGGCTACCCTATGGCGAGCAGTACTTC
d_gene: -; j_gene: TRBJ1-2; abundance: few; v_gene: TRBV7-3; CDR3aa: CASSLGAGYGYTF; CDR3nt: TGTGCCAGCAGCTTAGGGGCGGGCTATGGCTACACCTTC
d_gene: -; j_gene: TRBJ1-3; abundance: -; v_gene: TRBV2; CDR3aa: CASSEGAWRGIQFPSGNTIYF; CDR3nt: TGTGCCAGCAGTGAAGGGGCTTGGCGGGGTATCCAGTTTCCCTCTGGAAACACCATATATTTT
d_gene: -; j_gene: TRBJ2-1; abundance: -; v_gene: TRBV7-6; CDR3aa: CASSLFNRDNEQFF; CDR3nt: TGTGCCAGCAGCTTGTTCAACAGGGACAATGAGCAGTTCTTC
d_gene: -; j_gene: TRBJ2-5; abundance: many; v_gene: TRBV20-1; CDR3aa: CSARGQGQKETQYF; CDR3nt: TGCAGTGCTAGAGGGCAGGGGCAGAAAGAGACCCAGTACTTC
d_gene: -; j_gene: TRBJ2-3; abundance: few; v_gene: TRBV20-1; CDR3aa: CSARLGSTDTQYF; CDR3nt: TGCAGTGCTAGGCTAGGCTCCACAGATACGCAGTATTTT
d_gene: -; j_gene: TRBJ2-6; abundance: once; v_gene: TRBV9; CDR3aa: CASSSRRANSGANVLTF; CDR3nt: TGTGCCAGCAGCTCCAGACGAGCAAACTCTGGGGCCAACGTCCTGACTTTC